These 19 T cell receptor beta chains came from one sample sequenced in a study of cytomegalovirus exposure and HLA in healthy donors. The PCR had 60 Vbeta and 13 Jbeta primers. Here immunoSEQ multiplex PCR was the method, and the copy in TCRdb shows in-frame clones only, minus some. The sample includes under 250,000 clones, roughly 78% seen only once; the top ten take approximately 0.49%. The sequencing sample was made of PBMCs. The receptors derive from a boy aged 5-17 years in good health and CMV-seronegative.

This clone appeared a few times. The chain carries TRBV5-1 and TRBJ2-7, with D possibly matching TRBD2 (5 bases). The CDR3 consists of 17 residues. Germline V gene lookup returns CDR1 SGHRS and CDR2 YFSETQ. The V gene lost 5 bases and the J gene lost 0 bases, with 21 bases spanning the gap. DNA of the CDR3: TGCGCCAGCAGGACGACACTGATCGATGCGGGCTCCTACGAGCAGTACTTC. Amino acid sequence: CASRTTLIDAGSYEQYF.

The chain recombines TRBV6-5 with TRBJ2-2; TRBD2 matches at 9 bases. Germline CDR1 and CDR2: MNHEY and SVGAGI. V lost 2 bases and J lost 6; bases outside the gene matches: 7. The CDR3 spans 16 residues. CDR3 residues: CASSYQRGERAGELFF. CDR3 in DNA: TGTGCCAGCAGTTACCAGCGGGGGGAGAGGGCCGGGGAGCTGTTTTTT.

This clone has only a few counts. The chain combines TRBV23-1 with TRBJ2-6, with a weak D call TRBD2 (6 bases). TRBV23-1 is classed as an ORF, of uncertain function. The CDR3 has 16 residues. V was cut by 4 bases and J by 4 bases, with 14 bases left in between. Written as DNA, the CDR3 is TGCGCCAGCAGTCCCCATAGTGGGAGGGGGGCCAACGTCCTGACTTTC. Its translation: CASSPHSGRGANVLTF.

V usage is TRBV19 and J usage is TRBJ2-2; unclear D gene. Germline values: CDR1 LNHDA, CDR2 SQIVND (reference sequence). Trimming stripped 4 bases from V and 1 base from J, with 4 bases between. The CDR3 sequence is 13 residues long. CDR3 residues: CASSTVNTGELFF. The CDR3 DNA reads TGTGCCAGTAGTACCGTGAACACCGGGGAGCTGTTTTTT. The entire variable domain, with the rest obtained from reference TRBV19 and TRBJ2-2, is as follows: DGGITQSPKYLFRKEGQNVTLSCEQNLNHDAMYWYRQDPGQGLRLIYYSQIVNDFQKGDIAEGYSVSREKKESFPLTVTSAQKNPTAFYLCASSTVNTGELFFGEGSRLTVL.

This chain connects TRBV29-1 to TRBJ2-1; 9 positions agree with TRBD2. Germline V lookup: CDR1 SQVTM, CDR2 ANQGSEA. V lost 0 bases, J lost 2 bases, and 2 bases stayed unmatched. This CDR3 spans 15 amino acids. CDR3 in DNA: TGCAGCGTTGAAGATCTAGCGGGACCCTACAATGAGCAGTTCTTC. Encoded protein: CSVEDLAGPYNEQFF.

The rearrangement links TRBV27 to TRBJ1-2, with 7 bases lining up with TRBD1. V was clipped by 9 bases and J by 2 bases; unmatched bases: 18. CDR3 size: 17 residues. Germline V gene sequence: CDR1 MNHEY, CDR2 SMNVEV (reference sequence). The CDR3 is CASSRDSATYFNYGYTF. The CDR3 DNA sequence: TGTGCCAGTTCTCGGGACAGCGCGACCTATTTCAACTATGGCTACACCTTC.

The chain joins TRBV5-6 to TRBJ2-5, with 7 bases identical to TRBD1. Germline V gene data show CDR1 as SGHDT and CDR2 as YYEEEE. This CDR3 contains 13 residues. The J segment lost 5 bases and the V segment lost 4 bases, leaving 5 bases of the junction unmatched. Here the CDR3 DNA reads TGTGCCAGCAGCGGGGACAGCCAGGAGACCCAGTACTTC. The encoded protein is CASSGDSQETQYF.

The chain employs TRBV7-9 and TRBJ2-5, with TRBD2 as a possible D gene (5 bases). Trimming stripped 5 bases from V and 3 bases from J, with 10 bases between. The CDR3 runs 13 residues. Germline CDR1 and CDR2: SEHNR and FQNEAQ (reference sequence). The CDR3 sequence: CASSIRGKETQYF. CDR3 bases: TGTGCCAGCAGCATCAGAGGGAAAGAGACCCAGTACTTC.

The genes are TRBV15 and TRBJ2-4; unclear D gene. Germline CDR1 reads LNHNV; CDR2 reads YYDKDF (reference sequence). The CDR3 is 13 amino acids. The V end lost 5 bases, the J end lost 1 base, and 6 bases lay between the germline ends. CDR3 in DNA: TGTGCCACCAGCCCCCTGGCCAAAAACATTCAGTACTTC. This encodes CATSPLAKNIQYF.

The V call is TRBV2, the J call TRBJ2-1; maybe TRBD2 (6 bases). V lost 4 bases, J lost 8 bases, and 9 bases lay in between. CDR3 length: 12 amino acids. Germline lookup yields CDR1 SNHLY and CDR2 FYNNEI. The CDR3 sequence: CASSVEGHEQFF. The CDR3 coding sequence is TGTGCCAGCAGTGTGGAGGGCCATGAGCAGTTCTTC.

The chain couples TRBV19 to TRBJ2-1; TRBD2 matches 7 bases. The V gene's germline CDR1 is LNHDA and CDR2 SQIVND (reference sequence). After removal of 3 bases from V and 3 bases from J, the junction contained 5 bases not matched to a gene. This CDR3 comprises 15 residues. CDR3 DNA: TGTGCCAGTAGTATCTCTAGCGGAGACTACAATGAGCAGTTCTTC. Translated, it gives CASSISSGDYNEQFF.

The chain has TRBV4-1 and TRBJ1-2, with 7 bases lining up with TRBD1. CDR1 and CDR2 (germline): MGHRA, YSYEKL. This CDR3 has 16 residues. V dropped 3 bases and J dropped 2; count of bases not matched to a gene: 9. The CDR3 DNA reads as TGCGCCAGCAGCCAGAACGACAGGGTGAGCAACTATGGCTACACCTTC. Translating gives CASSQNDRVSNYGYTF.

The CDR3 region is CASSPPGNPAFF. CDR3 nucleotide sequence: TGTGCCAGCAGTCCTCCCGGTAACCCAGCTTTCTTT. This chain links TRBV28 with TRBJ1-1; D remains unclear. V was trimmed by 5 bases and J by 10 bases, leaving 14 bases between them. Germline CDR1 MDHEN, CDR2 SYDVKM. The CDR3 loop spans 12 amino acids.

About this clone itself: Other DNA sequences in the sample encode the same CDR3. The chain couples TRBV2 to TRBJ2-7, with 9 bases matching TRBD2. Germline assignment: CDR1 SNHLY and CDR2 FYNNEI. Trimming cost V 3 bases and J 3 bases; bases outside gene matches: 6. The CDR3 is 15 amino acids. The CDR3 protein is CASSEGGRALYEQYF. For the CDR3, the DNA is TGTGCCAGCAGTGAGGGCGGGAGGGCACTCTACGAGCAGTACTTC.

The chain employs TRBV19 and TRBJ2-7, with a possible D match to TRBD1 (5 bases). V lost 5 bases and J 2 bases, leaving 7 bases between the germline ends. CDR3 length: 12 residues. CDR1 LNHDA and CDR2 SQIVND come from the germline V gene (reference sequence). The CDR3 DNA reads as TGTGCCAGTAGTCCAGGGCCCTACGAGCAGTACTTC. Its translation: CASSPGPYEQYF.

This clone was counted once. V and J are TRBV27 and TRBJ2-1, with TRBD2 matching 15 bases. Germline-derived CDR1 and CDR2 are MNHEY and SMNVEV (reference sequence). The CDR3 loop spans 21 amino acids. With 5 bases clipped from V and 0 bases from J, the junction kept 14 bases outside the gene matches. CDR3 nucleotides: TGTGCCAGCAGTCTAACGGGACTAGCGGGGGGCTACACCTACTCCTACAATGAGCAGTTCTTC. It translates to CASSLTGLAGGYTYSYNEQFF.

CDR3 region: CASGAGASYGYTF. CDR3 DNA: TGTGCCAGCGGCGCGGGAGCCAGCTATGGCTACACCTTC. The chain links TRBV6-1 to TRBJ1-2; D remains unclear. This CDR3 is 13 amino acids long. Trimming removed 8 bases at V and 4 bases at J, with 14 bases between. CDR1 is MNHNS and CDR2 is SASEGT in the germline V gene.

This clone showed up just a few times. This chain uses TRBV9 with TRBJ2-7; the D gene is possibly TRBD1 (5 bases). Looked up from germline, CDR1 is SGDLS and CDR2 is YYNGEE. Trimming took 4 bases from V and 7 from J, leaving 18 bases between them. This CDR3 has 14 amino acids. In DNA form, the CDR3 reads TGTGCCAGCAGCCCGGACCAAAGGGGCCGGGAGCAGTACTTC. Protein sequence: CASSPDQRGREQYF.

V and J are TRBV4-1 and TRBJ2-2; no firm D call. CDR1 is MGHRA and CDR2 is YSYEKL in the germline V gene. The length of the CDR3 is 13 residues. The germline V and J ends were trimmed by 1 base and 5 bases, with 5 bases remaining between them. The CDR3 bases are TGCGCCAGCAGCCAAGGGCAGACCGGGGAGCTGTTTTTT. As protein: CASSQGQTGELFF.